This T cell receptor beta chain was retrieved from a study of radiation and T cells in renal cell carcinoma. Study-level results: No pretreatment tumor biopsies were available for baseline clonotypes.

Germline CDR1 SGDLS, CDR2 YYNGEE. This CDR3 comprises 13 residues. Trimming stripped 2 bases from V and 1 base from J, with 6 bases between. Details on this clone: Its antigen is still unknown.

This sample's time point: baseline pretreatment blood. Sample treatment: 15 Gy SBRT to primary tumor, nephrectomy 4 weeks later. Serial blood draws occurred at baseline and 2 and 4 weeks post-SBRT. Sequenced by immunoSEQ multiplex PCR; TCRdb stores in-frame clones only, minus some. The repertoire holds around 46,000 clones, with about 80% as singletons. This sample comprised blood, obtained from a patient whose treatment included radiotherapy and nephrectomy. The chain carries TRBV9 and TRBJ1-2, with a weak D call TRBD1 (5 bases). The sequence derives from a woman aged 70-85 years with renal cell carcinoma. The CDR3 sequence: CASSVGGNYGYTF. CDR3 DNA sequence: TGTGCCAGCAGCGTGGGGGGTAACTATGGCTACACCTTC.